The present T cell receptor beta chain was sequenced within a study of OX40 agonist ivuxolimab in advanced cancers. The study in broad terms: The costimulatory receptor OX40 (CD134) was targeted by ivuxolimab, a fully human IgG2 agonistic monoclonal antibody. Patients were allowed to have had prior anti-PD-1, anti-PD-L1 or anti-CTLA-4 therapy, and around 40% of the dose-escalation patients had previously received checkpoint inhibitors. Of the roughly 52 patients in dose escalation, about 20 had hepatocellular carcinoma, about 15 had melanoma, 9 had renal cell carcinoma and 9 had head and neck cancer. Peripheral TCRbeta sequencing was intended to test whether TCR sequence diversity was altered and clonal T-cell expansion was caused by ivuxolimab. Intravenous ivuxolimab was administered to patients every 2 weeks at six dose levels: 0.01, 0.1, 0.3, 1.5, 3 and 10 mg/kg. Partial responses occurred in three dose-escalation patients, of whom one had hepatocellular carcinoma and two had cutaneous melanoma. In the dose-escalation cohort, 82.7% of patients were male, and the mean age was approximately 64 years, with a range of about 20 to 90. The monotherapy dose-escalation portion (N ≈ 55 patients) of the phase I ivuxolimab trial is reported in the paper. The paper as a whole reports these results and caveats: At doses of 0.1 to 3.0 mg/kg, clonal expansion of both CD4+ and CD8+ blood T cells was observed from baseline to week 6. Low levels of normalized T-cell clonal expansion were also shown by some nonresponding patients. After ivuxolimab, expanded clones were on average more numerous among CD8+ T cells than among CD4+ T cells. The antigen specificity of the clonally expanded peripheral T cells was not determined. Partial responders in the 0.1-3.0 mg/kg groups had among the lowest normalized peripheral clonal expansion, especially among CD8+ T cells.

For sequencing of the TCRbeta CDR3 region, genomic DNA was extracted from the sorted cells. The immunoSEQ Assay was used for sequencing of TCRbeta CDR3 regions. This immuneACCESS table, as held by TCRdb, lists in-frame sequences with V and J called but not all clones. Of the missing ones, under half trace to an unresolved V gene in checked studies; the others have no known cause. The sample has 53,000 or so clones on record, approximately 84% of them singletons. Together, the top ten hold around 13% of the sample. The trial excluded patients who had a history of autoimmune disease or were on systemic immunosuppression. Peripheral blood for TCR sequencing was collected from all dose cohorts at baseline, on cycle 4 day 1, and on cycle 7 day 1. The samples were drawn from a first-in-human, open-label, multicenter phase I dose-escalation trial of ivuxolimab. The trial enrolled adults with locally advanced or metastatic head and neck squamous cell, hepatocellular, melanoma or renal cell carcinoma. Before TCR sequencing, CD4+ and CD8+ T cells were separately sorted from peripheral blood.

Regarding this clone: The clone's antigen remains unknown. The sample holds no much larger clone one base away, and base qualities are not on file.

The input for sequencing was CD4+ or CD8+ T cells sorted from blood, taken in a trial of the OX40 agonist ivuxolimab. The receptor was derived from an adult with an advanced solid tumor such as melanoma, head and neck, liver or kidney cancer.

The sequenced DNA: TGCAGCGTTGACAGGCCCGGGGGAGAGCAGTACTTC. Translation gives CSVDRPGGEQYF. The rearranged chain carries TRBV29-1 and TRBJ2-7; perhaps TRBD2 is the D gene, with 6 bases matching. Looking up the germline V gene yields CDR1 SQVTM and CDR2 ANQGSEA. The CDR3, cysteine through phenylalanine, is 12 amino acids long. The DNA shown is the 36-base CDR3, in frame from base 1. The V and J ends are trimmed by 3 bases and 7 bases, leaving 13 bases between them.